These 15 T cell receptor beta chains were sequenced from one sample in a study of blood T cell repertoires in COVID-19. Clones were sequenced by immunoSEQ multiplex PCR, and TCRdb holds only the in-frame ones, with some missing. The repertoire holds 270,000 or so clones, 85% seen once, with roughly 13% in the top ten. The sequenced sample was peripheral blood. The origin of the receptors is a human donor in a cohort sampled during active COVID-19.

This clone is a singleton in its sample. This chain joins TRBV18 and TRBJ2-3; 7 bases map to TRBD2. The ends lost 3 bases at V and 2 bases at J; junction bases unmatched: 2. This CDR3 is built from 14 residues. From germline, CDR1 is KGHSH and CDR2 LQKENI. The CDR3 sequence: CASSPSGDTDTQYF. CDR3 coding DNA: TGTGCCAGCTCACCGAGCGGGGACACAGATACGCAGTATTTT.

The chain is built from TRBV28 and TRBJ2-7; 9 bases align to TRBD2. Germline values: CDR1 MDHEN, CDR2 SYDVKM. The junction had 11 bases not matched to a gene; V was cut back by 2 bases and J by 9 bases. CDR3 length equals 15 residues. The CDR3 sequence: CASSLTRAGGYRQYF. The CDR3 region has the DNA TGTGCCAGCAGTTTAACAAGGGCGGGAGGGTATCGGCAGTACTTC.

A single count supports this clone. The chain couples TRBV7-7 to TRBJ2-7, with 8 bases that match TRBD1. Germline V CDR1 and CDR2: SSHAT, FNYEAQ (reference sequence). CDR3 length: 15 amino acids. V lost 5 bases to trimming and J lost 4 bases; unmatched junction nucleotides: 10. The CDR3 DNA is TGTGCCAGCAGCCTTGGACAGGGCCGACGTTACGAGCAGTACTTC. As protein: CASSLGQGRRYEQYF. Together with reference TRBV7-7 and TRBJ2-7, the CDR3 gives the full variable domain: GAGVSQSPRYKVTKRGQDVTLRCDPISSHATLYWYQQALGQGPEFLTYFNYEAQPDKSGLPSDRFSAERPEGSISTLTIQRTEQRDSAMYRCASSLGQGRRYEQYFGPGTRLTVT.

This sequence joins TRBV4-3 and TRBJ1-2; TRBD1 matches at 7 bases. Germline V CDR1 and CDR2: LGHNA, YSLEER. J was trimmed by 9 bases and V by 4 bases; bases with no gene match: 8. The CDR3 is 13 residues long. CDR3: CASSPSPGQSYTF. The CDR3 coding sequence is TGCGCCAGCAGCCCGAGCCCGGGACAGAGCTACACCTTC.

This sequence joins TRBV9 and TRBJ2-2; a possible D gene is TRBD2 (6 bases). Germline CDR1 reads SGDLS; CDR2 reads YYNGEE. Trimming removed 3 bases at V and 3 bases at J, with 15 bases between. The length of the CDR3 is 16 residues. The CDR3 sequence: CASSDAGRRDTGELFF. DNA of the CDR3: TGTGCCAGCAGCGACGCAGGACGGAGGGACACCGGGGAGCTGTTTTTT.

The V gene is TRBV5-1, the J gene TRBJ2-2; 8 nucleotides agree with TRBD1. CDR1 is SGHRS, CDR2 YFSETQ, per germline. The CDR3 loop spans 15 amino acids. V shed 1 base, J shed 7 bases, and the junction held 6 bases outside the gene matches. CDR3 coding DNA: TGCGCCAGCAGCTTGCTCAGGGGGCAGGTCGGGGAGCTGTTTTTT. Translating gives CASSLLRGQVGELFF.

The J gene is TRBJ1-3, the V gene TRBV28; D unclear. The CDR3 is made up of 15 amino acids. V shed 6 bases and J shed 4 bases, with 16 bases lying between them. Germline V lookup: CDR1 MDHEN, CDR2 SYDVKM. CDR3 DNA sequence: TGTGCCAGCAGCTTAGACCGGGGATTCGGAAACACCATATATTTT. It specifies CASSLDRGFGNTIYF.

The table lists this clone with a count of one. CDR3 sequence: CAGPGQYDDYYGYTF. CDR3 nucleotide sequence: TGTGCCGGCCCGGGACAGTACGATGATTACTATGGCTACACCTTC. The V call is TRBV5-4, the J call TRBJ1-2; 7 nucleotides match TRBD1. Germline lookup yields CDR1 SGHNT and CDR2 YYREEE (reference sequence). The CDR3 runs 15 residues. Trimming cost V 10 bases and J 3 bases; bases outside gene matches: 15. Complete variable domain (other parts from reference TRBV5-4 and TRBJ1-2): ETGVTQSPTHLIKTRGQQVTLRCSSQSGHNTVSWYQQALGQGPQFIFQYYREEENGRGNFPPRFSGLQFPNYSSELNVNALELDDSALYLCAGPGQYDDYYGYTFGSGTRLTVV.

V is TRBV19 and J is TRBJ2-6, with unresolved D. Per germline, CDR1 LNHDA and CDR2 SQIVND (reference sequence). Trimming cost V 5 bases and J 0 bases, with 11 bases left between them. The CDR3 totals 16 residues. This CDR3 reads CASSQNKISGANVLTF. The CDR3 DNA follows: TGTGCCAGTAGTCAGAATAAGATCTCTGGGGCCAACGTCCTGACTTTC.

CDR3 nucleotides: TGTGCAAGTCGCTCTCGTTCGACTCCGATCTACGAGCAGTACTTC. Amino acid sequence: CASRSRSTPIYEQYF. The chain has TRBV12-2 and TRBJ2-7; the table calls TRBD2, which could not be checked here. TRBV12-2 is a recognized pseudogene. The CDR3 runs to 15 residues.

V and J are TRBV4-2 and TRBJ1-1; D is uncertain. The CDR3 extends over 14 amino acids. V was shortened by 0 bases and J by 7 bases, with 12 bases between the two germline ends. The germline CDR1 and CDR2 sequences are LGHNA and YNFKEQ. This CDR3 is CASSQDPGAGEAFF. The CDR3 DNA sequence: TGTGCCAGCAGCCAAGATCCGGGAGCTGGTGAAGCTTTCTTT.

This clone was seen more than once but under ten times. The chain couples TRBV2 to TRBJ2-7; 9 nucleotides match TRBD2. The length of the CDR3 is 13 residues. V shed 11 bases and J 6 bases; nucleotides not matched to a gene: 11. CDR1 and CDR2 from the germline V gene are SNHLY and FYNNEI. The CDR3 DNA reads TGTGCCGGGGGGACTAGCCTACCCCTCGAGCAGTACTTC. Its protein product is CAGGTSLPLEQYF.

This chain connects TRBV28 to TRBJ1-2, with 9 bases identical to TRBD1. The germline V gene has CDR1 MDHEN and CDR2 SYDVKM. V shed 6 bases, J shed 4 bases, and the junction held 6 bases outside the gene matches. This CDR3 contains 14 residues. The CDR3 coding sequence is TGTGCCAGCAGACCCGGGACAGGGAGCTATGGCTACACCTTC. This gives the protein CASRPGTGSYGYTF.

CDR3 coding DNA: TGTGCCAGCAGCCGGATTAGCGGGAGAAGCACAGATACGCAGTATTTT. Protein product: CASSRISGRSTDTQYF. The chain recombines TRBV5-4 with TRBJ2-3, with 9 bases lining up with TRBD2. CDR1 and CDR2 (germline): SGHNT, YYREEE (reference sequence). The CDR3 loop spans 16 amino acids. V trimming: 4 bases; J trimming: 0 bases; junction bases outside the gene matches: 6.

The rearrangement uses TRBV7-8 and TRBJ1-2; the match to TRBD1 covers 8 bases. Germline V CDR1 and CDR2: SGHVS, FQNEAQ. The CDR3 sequence is 14 residues long. The ends lost 5 bases at V and 5 bases at J; junction bases unmatched: 7. This CDR3 reads CASSQGAQLYGYTF. In DNA form, the CDR3 reads TGTGCCAGCAGCCAGGGGGCCCAGTTGTATGGCTACACCTTC.